The 24 T cell receptor beta chains given below trace back to one sample, sequenced in a study of T cells after yellow fever vaccination. TCRdb itself ran the 5' RACE reads through MiXCR, one entry per CDR3 protein. The profile shows about 340,000 distinct CDR3 sequences, around 12% of them singletons. The source was CD4+ T cells sorted from PBMCs, collected 15 days after the yellow fever booster vaccination. The receptor set was obtained from a man between 18 and 29 years old who received the YFV17D yellow fever vaccine.

In this sample, this clonotype turned up many times. The chain carries TRBV7-2 and TRBJ2-7; either TRBD1 or TRBD2 may supply D (6 bases each). This CDR3 is built from 14 residues. Germline V gene lookup returns CDR1 SGHTA and CDR2 FQGNSA. The ends were cut back, 8 bases at V and 4 bases at J, with 18 bases in the middle. The CDR3 protein is CASHLGGPDYEQYF. The CDR3 region has the DNA TGTGCCAGCCACCTTGGGGGGCCGGATTACGAGCAGTACTTC.

J is TRBJ2-5 and V is TRBV4-3; D may be TRBD1 or TRBD2 (6 bases each). The CDR3 is made up of 15 amino acids. From germline, CDR1 is LGHNA and CDR2 YSLEER. V was clipped by 0 bases and J by 5 bases, with 13 bases between them. The CDR3 sequence is CASSQDPTGRETQYF. In DNA, the CDR3 is TGCGCCAGCAGCCAAGATCCTACAGGGAGGGAGACCCAGTACTTC.

This clonotype was found a few times. The chain is built from TRBV12-3 or TRBV12-4 and TRBJ1-4, with D unclear. The CDR3 runs to 12 residues. V was pared by 4 bases and J by 7 bases, with 7 bases between. In DNA, the CDR3 is TGTGCCAGCAGTTCAGCCTCTGAAAAACTGTTTTTT. Translating it yields CASSSASEKLFF.

The V gene is TRBV5-6, the J gene TRBJ2-7; D gene unclear. V was cut by 2 bases and J by 2 bases, with 11 bases left in between. Germline V gene data show CDR1 as SGHDT and CDR2 as YYEEEE. This CDR3 contains 14 residues. Here the CDR3 DNA reads TGTGCCAGCAGCTTCACACCTAACCCCTACGAGCAGTACGTC. Translating gives CASSFTPNPYEQYV.

The genes are TRBV12-3 or TRBV12-4 and TRBJ2-5, with 9 bases that match TRBD1. The V segment lost 6 bases and the J segment 5 bases; nucleotides outside the gene matches: 7. The CDR3 sequence is 14 residues long. The CDR3 region has the DNA TGTGCCAGCAGCCATACGGACAGGGGCGAGACCCAGTACTTC. As protein: CASSHTDRGETQYF.

The V gene is TRBV28, the J gene TRBJ1-6; 7 bases are shared with TRBD1. Unmatched junction bases numbered 13, after V lost 7 bases and J lost 7 bases. The CDR3 loop spans 16 amino acids. From germline, CDR1 is MDHEN and CDR2 SYDVKM. The CDR3 nucleotides are TGTGCCAGCATCCTTAGGTTGGGACAGACCAATTCACCCCTCCACTTT. It encodes CASILRLGQTNSPLHF.

This clonotype was counted many times. This chain joins TRBV20-1 and TRBJ1-1; D remains ambiguous. With 4 bases removed from V and 0 bases from J, the gap between germline ends came to 9 bases. Germline CDR1 reads DFQATT; CDR2 reads SNEGSKA (reference sequence). CDR3 size: 13 residues. For the CDR3, the DNA is TGCAGTGCTACCTTCGGCGTGAACACTGAAGCTTTCTTT. This encodes CSATFGVNTEAFF.

This clonotype was detected a few times. This chain links TRBV6-5 with TRBJ2-1; D unresolved. Germline CDR1 reads MNHEY; CDR2 reads SVGAGI. The V end lost 2 bases, the J end lost 0 bases, and 5 bases lay between the germline ends. The CDR3 consists of 14 residues. CDR3 in DNA: TGTGCCAGCAGTTACGGATTCTCCTACAATGAGCAGTTCTTC. This gives the protein CASSYGFSYNEQFF.

This clonotype was found a few times. V gene TRBV5-4 combines with J gene TRBJ1-3; no clear D. This CDR3 has 16 residues. Germline V gene sequence: CDR1 SGHNT, CDR2 YYREEE (reference sequence). With 0 bases removed from V and 0 bases from J, the gap between germline ends came to 10 bases. CDR3 in amino acids: CASSLGHPSSGNTIYF. CDR3 in DNA: TGTGCCAGCAGCTTGGGACACCCGAGCTCTGGAAACACCATATATTTT.

The chain couples TRBV27 to TRBJ2-1, with 12 nucleotides matching TRBD2. Germline CDR1 and CDR2: MNHEY and SMNVEV (reference sequence). Losses at the gene ends were 6 bases for V and 9 bases for J; bases not matched to a gene: 12. This CDR3 has 16 residues. CDR3 residues: CASSSGTSGPLAEQFF. As DNA, the CDR3 is TGTGCCAGCAGCTCGGGGACTAGCGGGCCGTTGGCTGAGCAGTTCTTC.

The chain has TRBV6-2 or TRBV6-3 and TRBJ2-2, with 10 bases lining up with TRBD1. Unmatched junction bases numbered 5, after V lost 6 bases and J lost 4 bases. This CDR3 region has 15 residues. CDR1 and CDR2 (germline): MNHEY, SVGEGT. CDR3 bases: TGTGCCAGCAGAGGGACAGGGGTCATCACCGGGGAGCTGTTTTTT. This sequence encodes CASRGTGVITGELFF.

The chain carries TRBV7-9 and TRBJ2-6, with no clear D. V lost 2 bases and J lost 4, with 6 bases in between. Germline V lookup: CDR1 SEHNR, CDR2 FQNEAQ (reference sequence). The CDR3 has 14 amino acids. The CDR3 sequence is CASSLSEGANVLTF. The CDR3 DNA reads TGTGCCAGCAGCTTAAGTGAAGGGGCCAACGTCCTGACTTTC.

This clonotype was detected only a few times. This chain uses TRBV7-2 with TRBJ1-1, with a weak D call TRBD1 (5 bases). The V end was cut by 2 bases, the J end by 11 bases, with 15 bases between. This CDR3 spans 13 amino acids. Germline V CDR1 and CDR2: SGHTA, FQGNSA. The DNA of the CDR3 is TGTGCCAGCAGCTTAAGCCAGGGATTAGGTGCTTTCTTT. This sequence encodes CASSLSQGLGAFF.

Ten or more counts support this clonotype. The chain has TRBV28 and TRBJ2-5, with D maybe TRBD1 (6 bases). This CDR3 has 14 residues. CDR1 MDHEN and CDR2 SYDVKM come from the germline V gene. The V end was cut by 5 bases, the J end by 5 bases, with 15 bases between. The CDR3 region is CASSTTGPWETQYF. For the CDR3, the DNA is TGTGCCAGCAGTACTACAGGGCCCTGGGAGACCCAGTACTTC.

In its sample, this clonotype was seen a few times. The chain has TRBV25-1 and TRBJ1-6, with D possibly being TRBD1 (6 bases). Germline CDR1 reads MGHDK; CDR2 reads SYGVNS. Trimming removed 6 bases from V and 7 bases from J, with 13 bases in between. The CDR3 extends over 14 amino acids. The CDR3 sequence is CASRQYRENSPLHF. CDR3 sequence (DNA): TGTGCCAGCAGGCAATACAGGGAGAATTCACCCCTCCACTTT.

The chain carries TRBV12-3 or TRBV12-4 and TRBJ2-7; D is undetermined. This CDR3 region has 12 residues. Trimming pared 11 bases from V and 3 bases from J, leaving 14 bases between. In DNA form, the CDR3 reads TGTGCCCCCGACGTATGGGTCTACGAGCAGTACTTC. This encodes CAPDVWVYEQYF.

This clonotype was detected only a few times. The rearrangement uses TRBV4-3 and TRBJ2-7; D may match TRBD1 or TRBD2 (6 bases each). The ends were cut back, 0 bases at V and 2 bases at J, with 11 bases in the middle. This CDR3 has 15 amino acids. CDR1 is LGHNA and CDR2 is YSLEER in the germline V gene. The CDR3 DNA reads TGCGCCAGCAGCCAAGATTCCGGGGGCGCCTACGAGCAGTACTTC. Translation gives CASSQDSGGAYEQYF.

This chain joins TRBV4-1 and TRBJ1-4; tentative D call: TRBD1 (5 bases). V shed 4 bases and J shed 3 bases, with 12 bases lying between them. CDR3 length equals 15 residues. CDR1 is MGHRA, CDR2 YSYEKL, per germline. The CDR3 DNA is TGCGCCAGCAGCCCAATGGGGGGGTCTAATGAAAAACTGTTTTTT. It translates to CASSPMGGSNEKLFF.

This clonotype showed up many times. J is TRBJ2-1 and V is TRBV12-3 or TRBV12-4; 13 bases are a match to TRBD2. The CDR3 spans 15 residues. Germline trimming cut 6 bases from V and 6 bases from J; bases unmatched to any gene: 5. CDR3 bases: TGTGCCAGCAGCTGGGGACTAGCGGGGTTCAATGAGCAGTTCTTC. This encodes CASSWGLAGFNEQFF.

The chain is built from TRBV7-8 and TRBJ1-6, with 12 bases that match TRBD1. Trimming took 5 bases from V and 7 from J; bases not matched to a gene: 6. The CDR3 length is 16 residues. The germline V gene encodes CDR1 SGHVS and CDR2 FQNEAQ. Here the CDR3 DNA reads TGTGCCAGCAGCCCTCGGGACAGGGGGCGGAATTCACCCCTCCACTTT. Protein product: CASSPRDRGRNSPLHF.

This clonotype was detected ten times or more. The chain carries TRBV7-9 and TRBJ2-4; TRBD1 is a possible D gene (6 bases). Trimming shortened V by 5 bases and J by 2 bases, and 16 bases separated the two germline ends. Per germline, CDR1 SEHNR and CDR2 FQNEAQ (reference sequence). This CDR3 comprises 16 residues. CDR3 DNA sequence: TGTGCCAGCAGCCGTGGGGGCCTTGGACCCAAAAACATTCAGTACTTC. Its protein product is CASSRGGLGPKNIQYF.

This clonotype was counted ten times or more. V usage is TRBV7-9 and J usage is TRBJ2-3; 8 bases are a match to TRBD1. V dropped 5 bases and J dropped 4; count of bases not matched to a gene: 2. The germline CDR1 and CDR2 sequences are SEHNR and FQNEAQ (reference sequence). This CDR3 comprises 13 residues. CDR3 amino acids: CASSQGAADTQYF. CDR3 nucleotide sequence: TGTGCCAGCAGCCAGGGGGCGGCAGATACGCAGTATTTT.

The chain recombines TRBV10-3 with TRBJ2-1; a possible D gene is TRBD1 (5 bases). This CDR3 has 13 amino acids. Trimming left V 10 bases short and J 4 bases short, with 14 bases between. Germline values: CDR1 ENHRY, CDR2 SYGVKD. In DNA form, the CDR3 reads TGTGCCACTTCAGGGCTGGGGTACAATGAGCAGTTCTTC. Its translation: CATSGLGYNEQFF.

This clonotype was recorded a few times. The chain recombines TRBV20-1 with TRBJ1-3, with a possible D match to TRBD1 (6 bases). Germline-derived CDR1 and CDR2 are DFQATT and SNEGSKA (reference sequence). V was clipped by 5 bases and J by 0 bases, with 11 bases between them. CDR3 length equals 14 residues. In DNA form, the CDR3 reads TGCAGTGCTCTGGACAGAAACTCTGGAAACACCATATATTTT. It codes for CSALDRNSGNTIYF.